A single sample is the source of the 15 T cell receptor beta chains below, sequenced in a study of blood T cell repertoires in COVID-19. Libraries were prepared by immunoSEQ multiplex PCR; TCRdb keeps only in-frame clonotypes and omits some of them. The table includes some 150,000 clones, 80% to 90% detected once. Sequencing was carried out using peripheral blood. The receptors come from a woman aged 45-65 years with acute or convalescent COVID-19.

Only one count was recorded for this clone. The genes are TRBV7-8 and TRBJ1-3; D is perhaps TRBD1 (5 bases). Trimming cost V 0 bases and J 2 bases, with 8 bases left between them. The CDR3 is 15 residues long. Germline CDR1 reads SGHVS; CDR2 reads FQNEAQ. The CDR3 spells CASSLAPGTGNTIYF. CDR3 DNA sequence: TGTGCCAGCAGCTTAGCCCCAGGGACTGGAAACACCATATATTTT.

The V call is TRBV29-1, the J call TRBJ2-1, with D possibly being TRBD1 (6 bases). Germline V gives CDR1 SQVTM, CDR2 ANQGSEA. The CDR3 length is 11 residues. Deletions cut 5 bases from V and 8 bases from J, with 10 bases between. The CDR3 is CSVKDSDEQFF. The DNA of the CDR3 is TGCAGCGTTAAGGACAGCGATGAGCAGTTCTTC.

The V call is TRBV15, the J call TRBJ2-5; tentatively, D is TRBD1 (8 bases). The V end lost 3 bases, the J end lost 4 bases, and 12 bases lay between the germline ends. The CDR3 consists of 14 residues. Germline-derived CDR1 and CDR2 are LNHNV and YYDKDF (reference sequence). Written as DNA, the CDR3 is TGTGCCACCAGCAGGGACAGGGAGGGAGAGACCCAGTACTTC. It encodes CATSRDREGETQYF.

This clone turned up a few times. This rearrangement joins TRBV28 to TRBJ1-5; D possibly corresponds to TRBD1 (6 bases). Germline loops: CDR1 MDHEN, CDR2 SYDVKM. V was trimmed by 10 bases and J by 4 bases, leaving 14 bases between them. The CDR3 contains 13 residues. The DNA for the CDR3 is TGTGCCACCCTCGGCCAGGGGAATCAGCCCCAGCATTTT. Protein sequence: CATLGQGNQPQHF.

The V call is TRBV27, the J call TRBJ1-1, with TRBD1 identical over 8 bases. The germline CDR1 and CDR2 sequences are MNHEY and SMNVEV (reference sequence). Losses at the gene ends were 2 bases for V and 5 bases for J; bases not matched to a gene: 4. This CDR3 is built from 14 residues. This CDR3 is CASSLNRGWTEAFF. DNA for the CDR3: TGTGCCAGCAGTTTAAACAGGGGGTGGACTGAAGCTTTCTTT.

The CDR3 DNA reads as TGTGCCACCAGTGAAAACGGGACACCTGAGCAGTACTTC. The encoded protein is CATSENGTPEQYF. The rearrangement links TRBV24-1 to TRBJ2-7, with D possibly being TRBD1 (6 bases). CDR1 and CDR2 (germline): KGHDR, SFDVKD. The CDR3 spans 13 residues. Trimming removed 4 bases at V and 7 bases at J, with 13 bases between.

The sample holds one count of this clone. The gene calls are TRBV24-1 and TRBJ2-1; 14 bases are shared with TRBD2. V was pared by 5 bases and J by 7 bases, with 3 bases of the junction left unmatched. The germline gives CDR1 KGHDR, CDR2 SFDVKD. CDR3 length equals 15 residues. The CDR3 region has the DNA TGTGCCACCAGTGGACTAGCGGGGGGGTGGAATGAGCAGTTCTTC. The encoded protein is CATSGLAGGWNEQFF.

CDR3 residues: CSASSTGGYYEQYF. The CDR3 DNA follows: TGCAGTGCTAGTAGTACAGGGGGCTACTACGAGCAGTACTTC. The genes are TRBV20-1 and TRBJ2-7; 9 bases line up with TRBD1. Germline V gives CDR1 DFQATT, CDR2 SNEGSKA (reference sequence). Unmatched junction bases numbered 6, after V lost 3 bases and J lost 3 bases. This CDR3 has 14 residues.

V gene TRBV4-2 combines with J gene TRBJ1-1; D is perhaps TRBD1 (6 bases). Between the trimmed V and J ends, which lost 0 bases and 2 bases, there was a span of 10 bases. The CDR3 has 15 residues. Germline V gives CDR1 LGHNA, CDR2 YNFKEQ. CDR3 coding DNA: TGTGCCAGCAGCCAAGAGGACAGAGAAAACACTGAAGCTTTCTTT. Its translation: CASSQEDRENTEAFF.

There are a few counts of this clone. The chain recombines TRBV5-1 with TRBJ1-5; the D gene is possibly TRBD1 (6 bases). This CDR3 region has 16 residues. V was cut by 2 bases and J by 0 bases, with 12 bases left in between. Germline V lookup: CDR1 SGHRS, CDR2 YFSETQ. CDR3 nucleotides: TGCGCCAGCAGCTTATCAGGGGACCTTAGCAATCAGCCCCAGCATTTT. The encoded protein is CASSLSGDLSNQPQHF.

The gene calls are TRBV7-7 and TRBJ2-5; D might be TRBD2 (6 bases). Germline V lookup: CDR1 SSHAT, CDR2 FNYEAQ (reference sequence). The CDR3 runs to 15 residues. V lost 2 bases, J lost 5 bases, and 15 bases lay in between. The CDR3 region is CASSLISPGGETQYF. In DNA, the CDR3 is TGTGCCAGCAGCTTAATTAGCCCCGGAGGGGAGACCCAGTACTTC. Variable domain in full (rest from reference TRBV7-7 and TRBJ2-5): GAGVSQSPRYKVTKRGQDVTLRCDPISSHATLYWYQQALGQGPEFLTYFNYEAQPDKSGLPSDRFSAERPEGSISTLTIQRTEQRDSAMYRCASSLISPGGETQYFGPGTRLLVL.

V gene TRBV7-9 combines with J gene TRBJ2-2, with 9 bases lining up with TRBD2. V shed 4 bases and J 6 bases; nucleotides not matched to a gene: 3. This CDR3 is 14 amino acids long. Germline CDR1 and CDR2: SEHNR and FQNEAQ (reference sequence). CDR3 protein: CASSWTSASGELFF. Written as DNA, the CDR3 is TGTGCCAGCAGCTGGACTAGCGCGTCCGGGGAGCTGTTTTTT.

The chain combines TRBV10-1 with TRBJ2-1; D call uncertain. The germline V and J ends were trimmed by 8 bases and 2 bases, with 16 bases remaining between them. Germline V gene sequence: CDR1 WNHNN, CDR2 SYGVQD (reference sequence). CDR3 length equals 15 residues. CDR3 amino acids: CASSGSPGPYNEQFF. CDR3 nucleotides: TGCGCCAGCTCAGGCTCTCCCGGCCCCTACAATGAGCAGTTCTTC.

The genes are TRBV9 and TRBJ1-1, with D uncertain. Trimming left V 3 bases short and J 2 bases short, with 5 bases between. CDR1 is SGDLS, CDR2 YYNGEE, per germline. This CDR3 contains 12 residues. Here the CDR3 DNA reads TGTGCCAGCAGCGCCCTTAACACTGAAGCTTTCTTT. It encodes CASSALNTEAFF.

The chain joins TRBV3-1 (or the pseudogene TRBV3-2) to TRBJ2-3; 8 bases are a match to TRBD1. CDR1 LGHDT and CDR2 YNNKEL come from the germline V gene (reference sequence). Trimming cost V 4 bases and J 6 bases; bases outside gene matches: 9. The CDR3 is 15 amino acids. The CDR3 here is CASSPSGQGGDTQYF. DNA of the CDR3: TGTGCCAGCAGCCCCTCTGGACAGGGCGGGGATACGCAGTATTTT.